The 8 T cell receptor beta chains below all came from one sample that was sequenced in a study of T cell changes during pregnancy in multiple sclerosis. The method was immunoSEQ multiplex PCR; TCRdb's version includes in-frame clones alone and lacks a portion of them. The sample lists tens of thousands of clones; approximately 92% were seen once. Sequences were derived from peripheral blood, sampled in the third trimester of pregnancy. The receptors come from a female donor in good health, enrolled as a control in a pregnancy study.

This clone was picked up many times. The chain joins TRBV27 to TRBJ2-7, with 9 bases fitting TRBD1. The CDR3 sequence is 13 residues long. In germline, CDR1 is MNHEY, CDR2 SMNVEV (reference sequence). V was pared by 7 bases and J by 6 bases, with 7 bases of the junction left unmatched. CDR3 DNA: TGTGCCAGCAACGGACAGGGGAGGGGCGAGCAGTACTTC. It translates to CASNGQGRGEQYF.

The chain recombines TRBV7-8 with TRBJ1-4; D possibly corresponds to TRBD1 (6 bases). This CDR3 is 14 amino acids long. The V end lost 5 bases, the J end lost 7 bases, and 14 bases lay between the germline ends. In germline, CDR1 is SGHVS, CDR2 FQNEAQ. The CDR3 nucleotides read TGTGCCAGCAGCGTCACAGGGATGGGTGAAAAACTGTTTTTT. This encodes CASSVTGMGEKLFF.

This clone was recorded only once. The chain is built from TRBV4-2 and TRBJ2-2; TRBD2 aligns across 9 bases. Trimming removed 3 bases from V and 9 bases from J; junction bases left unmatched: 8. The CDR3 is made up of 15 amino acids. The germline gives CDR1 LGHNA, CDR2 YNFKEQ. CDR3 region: CASSQGLAAERELFF. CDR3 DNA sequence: TGTGCCAGCAGCCAGGGACTAGCAGCCGAGCGGGAGCTGTTTTTT.

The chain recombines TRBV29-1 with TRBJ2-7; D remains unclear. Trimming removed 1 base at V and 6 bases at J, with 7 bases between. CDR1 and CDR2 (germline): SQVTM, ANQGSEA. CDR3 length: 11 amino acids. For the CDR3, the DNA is TGCAGCGTTGAAGCCCGGTTCGAGCAGTACTTC. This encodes CSVEARFEQYF.

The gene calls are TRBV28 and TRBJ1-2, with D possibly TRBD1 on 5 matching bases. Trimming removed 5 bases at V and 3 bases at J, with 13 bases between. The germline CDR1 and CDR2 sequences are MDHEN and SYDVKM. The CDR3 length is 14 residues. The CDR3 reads CASSVGGSDYGYTF. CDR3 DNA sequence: TGTGCCAGCAGTGTGGGGGGGTCCGACTATGGCTACACCTTC.

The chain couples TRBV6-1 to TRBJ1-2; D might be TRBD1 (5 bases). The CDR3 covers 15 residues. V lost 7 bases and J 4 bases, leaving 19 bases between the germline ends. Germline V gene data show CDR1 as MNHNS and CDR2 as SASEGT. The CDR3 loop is CASTQAGGVSYGYTF. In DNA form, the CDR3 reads TGTGCCAGCACCCAAGCCGGGGGGGTTAGCTATGGCTACACCTTC.

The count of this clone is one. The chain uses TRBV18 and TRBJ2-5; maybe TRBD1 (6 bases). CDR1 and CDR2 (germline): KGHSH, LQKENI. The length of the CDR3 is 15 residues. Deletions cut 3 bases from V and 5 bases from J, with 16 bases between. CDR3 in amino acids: CASSPQQGGGETQYF. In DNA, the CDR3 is TGTGCCAGCTCACCTCAACAGGGTGGCGGGGAGACCCAGTACTTC.

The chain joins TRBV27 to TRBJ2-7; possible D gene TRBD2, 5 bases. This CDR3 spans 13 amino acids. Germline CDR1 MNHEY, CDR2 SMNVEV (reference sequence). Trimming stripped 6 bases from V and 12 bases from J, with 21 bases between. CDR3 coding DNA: TGTGCCAGCAGCTTTTACCGGACTTTGTATTTGTACTTC. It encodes CASSFYRTLYLYF.